Listed below are T cell receptor beta chains from one sample, sequenced in a study of identical twins. In TCRdb, the 5' RACE reads were re-called with MiXCR into one record per CDR3 protein. The sample lists around 690,000 distinct CDR3 sequences; over 20% were seen once. These data also featured in a second study, about T cells expressing NK-cell markers.

The specimen sequenced was PBMCs. Receptors were obtained from a woman aged 18-29 years in good health. Both conserved end residues are part of each CDR3. D genes are given only for firm matches. A clone size is listed for some rows: how often the clone was seen (once, few, many), or a class if it is expanded.

cdr3_nt cdr3_aa d_call v_call clone_size j_call
TGTGCCAGCAGCTTAGGGGGATCCCTCTACGAGCAGTACTTC CASSLGGSLYEQYF NA TRBV5-6 NA TRBJ2-7
TGTGCCAGCAGTTTCCAGGCGGGAGGGCCTTACGAGCAGTACTTC CASSFQAGGPYEQYF TRBD2 TRBV12-3/TRBV12-4 NA TRBJ2-7
TGTGCCAGCAGCTCCAAAGGGGGAGGGCCAAACGAGCAGTACTTC CASSSKGGGPNEQYF NA TRBV5-5 NA TRBJ2-7
TGTGCCAGCAGGCCCAGAAGCTCTGGGGCCAACGTCCTGACTTTC CASRPRSSGANVLTF NA TRBV12-3/TRBV12-4 few TRBJ2-6
TGTGCCAGCAGCTCAGGGTCTGAGACCCAGTACTTC CASSSGSETQYF NA TRBV5-6 few TRBJ2-5
TGCAGTGCTACCAGCATCAGACAGGCGCACTCCTACAATGAGCAGTTCTTC CSATSIRQAHSYNEQFF NA TRBV20-1 NA TRBJ2-1
TGTGCCAGCAGAACTATCGGAGAGGGGCTAGCCCTCCACTTT CASRTIGEGLALHF NA TRBV28 many TRBJ1-6
TGCAGTGCTTCTAGGGTGGGGGGGGTAGCCAAAAACATTCAGTACTTC CSASRVGGVAKNIQYF TRBD2 TRBV20-1 many TRBJ2-4
TGTGCCAGCGCCCAAGATACGCAGTATTTT CASAQDTQYF NA TRBV2 NA TRBJ2-3
TGCGCCAGCAGCCTGGGACTAGCGGTACCGTACGAGCAGTACTTC CASSLGLAVPYEQYF TRBD2 TRBV5-1 NA TRBJ2-7
TGTGCCAGCGGCGAGAGAAACCAAGAGACCCAGTACTTC CASGERNQETQYF NA TRBV12-3/TRBV12-4 few TRBJ2-5
TGCAGTGCTAGAAGAGGGACCCCTAGCTCCTACGAGCAGTACTTC CSARRGTPSSYEQYF NA TRBV20-1 NA TRBJ2-7
TGTGCCAGCAGCCCCGGGGGGGCGCGTTATGGCTACACCTTC CASSPGGARYGYTF NA TRBV7-2 few TRBJ1-2
TGCAGTGCTGGATACGCTTGGTCCGAGCAGTACTTC CSAGYAWSEQYF NA TRBV20-1 few TRBJ2-7
TGCAGTGCTAGGAGAGGGGAGGATGAGCAGTTCTTC CSARRGEDEQFF NA TRBV20-1 few TRBJ2-1
TGTGCCAGCAGTCTAGACAGGGGGCGATACGAGCAGTACTTC CASSLDRGRYEQYF TRBD1 TRBV7-2 NA TRBJ2-7
TGTGCCACCAGCAGAGATTTAGGGGTAGAGGGCGAGCAGTACTTC CATSRDLGVEGEQYF NA TRBV15 NA TRBJ2-7
TGCAGTGCTGTCGACAGCAGCCGTGGCTACACCTTC CSAVDSSRGYTF NA TRBV20-1 many TRBJ1-2
TGTGCCAGCAGGGGGAGCGGTAGGGCCCAGTACTTC CASRGSGRAQYF NA TRBV6-5 once TRBJ2-5
TGCGCCAGCACGGACACTAGCGGGGGGGATACGCAGTATTTT CASTDTSGGDTQYF TRBD2 TRBV5-1 few TRBJ2-3
TGTGCCACCCGGACCGGGAGGGCCCTCGATGAGCAGTTCTTC CATRTGRALDEQFF TRBD2 TRBV6-2/TRBV6-3 NA TRBJ2-1
TGTGCCAGCAGCGTACGGGCCCAGGGGCCCCACGAGCAGTACTTC CASSVRAQGPHEQYF NA TRBV9 few TRBJ2-7
TGCAGCTCTTTCGTCGGGTCAGATACGCAGTATTTT CSSFVGSDTQYF NA TRBV29-1 few TRBJ2-3
TGTGCCAGCAGCTACGGGAGGAGGCAGTTCTTC CASSYGRRQFF TRBD2 TRBV12-3/TRBV12-4 few TRBJ2-1
TGTGCCAGCAGCACGGGACTACAGCCTAGCACAGATACGCAGTATTTT CASSTGLQPSTDTQYF TRBD2 TRBV7-9 few TRBJ2-3
TGTGCCAGCAGCTCGGCGAGAAGGAATGAGCAGTTCTTC CASSSARRNEQFF NA TRBV7-2 few TRBJ2-1
TGTGCCAGCAGCGAAGGGGTTAATGAGCAGTTCTTC CASSEGVNEQFF NA TRBV9 few TRBJ2-1
TGCGCCAGCAGCTTGGCCCCGGGGACCTACGAGCAGTACTTC CASSLAPGTYEQYF NA TRBV5-1 NA TRBJ2-7
TGCGCCAGCAGCTTGGATTTGGCGGCAGGGGCCTACGAGCAGTACTTC CASSLDLAAGAYEQYF NA TRBV5-1 NA TRBJ2-7
TGCGCCAGCAGCCCGAATAGCGGAGCCTACAATGAGCAGTTCTTC CASSPNSGAYNEQFF NA TRBV5-1 NA TRBJ2-1
TGTGCCAGCCAGGACGGAACCTACGAGCAGTACTTC CASQDGTYEQYF NA TRBV7-9 few TRBJ2-7
TGTGCCTGCGTACACAGAGTCTCCTACGAGCAGTACTTC CACVHRVSYEQYF NA TRBV30 few TRBJ2-7
TGTGCCAGCAGCTTAAGGGGGCGCGGATACGAGCAGTACTTC CASSLRGRGYEQYF TRBD1 TRBV7-6 NA TRBJ2-7
TGTGCCACCACGGAATTTGGACGGATCTACGAGCAGTACTTC CATTEFGRIYEQYF NA TRBV7-2 few TRBJ2-7
TGTGCCAGCAGCTCCCACAGGGCGCCACCCTCCTACGAGCAGTACTTC CASSSHRAPPSYEQYF NA TRBV7-8 NA TRBJ2-7
TGTGCCAGCAGTGACGGACAGGGGCGTCAGCCCCAGCATTTT CASSDGQGRQPQHF TRBD1 TRBV2 NA TRBJ1-5
TGTGCCAGCAGCCAAGATTTATCCGTGGGGACGCAGCCGAATTTT CASSQDLSVGTQPNF NA TRBV4-2 few TRBJ2-3
TGCGCCAGCCTAAATCGGAGCTCCTACAATGAGCAGTTCTTC CASLNRSSYNEQFF NA TRBV5-1 once TRBJ2-1
TGTGCCAGCAGTTTCCCTAGCGGGAGGTTCAGACATGAGCAGTTCTTC CASSFPSGRFRHEQFF TRBD2 TRBV6-5 few TRBJ2-1
TGCGCCAGCAGATTAGGCGGAGCATCAGAGACCCAGTACTTC CASRLGGASETQYF NA TRBV5-1 few TRBJ2-5
TGCAGCGTCGAAGTAAAAGGGGCGGGCACCGGGGAGCTGTTTTTT CSVEVKGAGTGELFF NA TRBV29-1 few TRBJ2-2
TGTGCCAGCTCACCAGACGGGTTTGGCTACACCTTC CASSPDGFGYTF NA TRBV18 few TRBJ1-2
TGTGCTAGTGCCCTGGGGGGGCGTTCCTCCGAGCAGTACTTC CASALGGRSSEQYF NA TRBV12-5 NA TRBJ2-7
TGTGCCAGCAGCCCAAAACACCGACTAGCCGGGGTGCGCAATGAGCAGTTCTTC CASSPKHRLAGVRNEQFF TRBD2 TRBV11-1 few TRBJ2-1
TGTGCCAGCAGCCCATCCCTACCAGGGATTGGAGAGACCCAGTACTTC CASSPSLPGIGETQYF NA TRBV11-2 few TRBJ2-5
TGTGCCAGCAGTTACTCGAAAAGCGGGAGCTACGAGCAGTACTTC CASSYSKSGSYEQYF TRBD2 TRBV6-2/TRBV6-3 NA TRBJ2-7
TGCAGTGCTAGGCCCCCCGGCTCCATCTATGGCTACACCTTC CSARPPGSIYGYTF NA TRBV20-1 few TRBJ1-2
TGCAGTGCTTCCTCGGGCGGGAGCAGGATGGAGACCCAGTACTTC CSASSGGSRMETQYF TRBD2 TRBV20-1 NA TRBJ2-5
TGCAGTGCTACCACTAGCTTCAATATCGGGGGGCAGTTCTTC CSATTSFNIGGQFF NA TRBV20-1 few TRBJ2-1
TGTGCCAGCAGTTTAAGGGCCAGGGCTCCCGGGGAGCTGTTTTTT CASSLRARAPGELFF NA TRBV12-3/TRBV12-4 NA TRBJ2-2
TGTGCCAGCAGCCCTCGGGGGGGGAGCACAGATACGCAGTATTTT CASSPRGGSTDTQYF TRBD2 TRBV7-3 NA TRBJ2-3
TGCAGTGCTACGGGACTAGCGGGAACCGAGCAGTACTTC CSATGLAGTEQYF TRBD2 TRBV20-1 many TRBJ2-7
TGTGCCAGCAGGCATAAGGGGGATAGCAATCAGCCCCAGCATTTT CASRHKGDSNQPQHF NA TRBV6-1 NA TRBJ1-5
TGCAGTGCTAACAGGGGAAGCTATGGCTACACCTTC CSANRGSYGYTF TRBD1 TRBV20-1 few TRBJ1-2